A single sample gave rise to the 13 T cell receptor beta chains below, sequenced in a study of T cell responses to AZD1222 COVID-19 vaccine. Produced via immunoSEQ multiplex PCR; TCRdb's table is partial and in-frame only. Here the sample spans about 81,000 clones, more than 85% being singletons. Source: peripheral blood, taken 28 days after the second AZD1222 dose. The receptors come from an adult who received the AZD1222 COVID-19 vaccine.

The rearrangement links TRBV28 to TRBJ1-1, with D unclear. V was shortened by 7 bases and J by 5 bases, with 17 bases between the two germline ends. Looked up from germline, CDR1 is MDHEN and CDR2 is SYDVKM. CDR3 size: 14 residues. The DNA for the CDR3 is TGTGCCAGCAACACCGGGTGGTCGCTGACTGAAGCTTTCTTT. It yields the protein CASNTGWSLTEAFF.

The genes are TRBV7-7 and TRBJ2-3, with 7 bases matching TRBD1. V gave up 3 bases and J gave up 0 bases; unmatched junction bases: 18. The CDR3 totals 20 residues. Germline V gene data show CDR1 as SSHAT and CDR2 as FNYEAQ (reference sequence). For the CDR3, the DNA is TGTGCCAGCAGCTTCCCCCTCCCTGGACAGGTGAACTCTAGCACAGATACGCAGTATTTT. Translating gives CASSFPLPGQVNSSTDTQYF.

This clone was counted a few times. V and J are TRBV9 and TRBJ2-3; a weak D match, TRBD2 (5 bases). The V and J ends lost 3 bases and 4 bases respectively, with 9 bases between them. CDR1 and CDR2 from the germline V gene are SGDLS and YYNGEE. The CDR3 sequence is 13 residues long. CDR3 coding DNA: TGTGCCAGCAGCGCCCCCGGGGCAGATACGCAGTATTTT. Protein sequence: CASSAPGADTQYF.

This clone is classed as medium-sized (0.01 to 0.1%). V usage is TRBV7-9 and J usage is TRBJ1-3, with D unclear. The CDR3 sequence is 17 residues long. The germline gives CDR1 SEHNR, CDR2 FQNEAQ (reference sequence). The V end was cut by 5 bases, the J end by 0 bases, with 17 bases between. The DNA for the CDR3 is TGTGCCAGCAGCCCCCCAGAGCGCGTGATCTCTGGAAACACCATATATTTT. Its translation: CASSPPERVISGNTIYF.

Written as DNA, the CDR3 is TGTGCCAGCAGCTGGGGGGCTAGACGGAGCTCCTACAATGAGCAGTTCTTC. Amino acid sequence: CASSWGARRSSYNEQFF. The chain employs TRBV5-5 and TRBJ2-1; D may be TRBD1 or TRBD2 (6 bases each). The V end lost 3 bases, the J end lost 0 bases, and 16 bases lay between the germline ends. This CDR3 region has 17 residues. Germline CDR1 reads SGHKS; CDR2 reads YYEKEE (reference sequence). The variable domain in full, with the rest retrieved from reference TRBV5-5 and TRBJ2-1, is DAGVTQSPTHLIKTRGQQVTLRCSPISGHKSVSWYQQVLGQGPQFIFQYYEKEERGRGNFPDRFSARQFPNYSSELNVNALLLGDSALYLCASSWGARRSSYNEQFFGPGTRLTVL.

The V call is TRBV2, the J call TRBJ2-2; D is ambiguous. The CDR3 sequence is 17 residues long. The germline V gene encodes CDR1 SNHLY and CDR2 FYNNEI. The ends were cut back, 4 bases at V and 0 bases at J, with 15 bases in the middle. The CDR3 DNA follows: TGTGCCAGCAGTGTTGGGTCGGTGGGCGCGAACACCGGGGAGCTGTTTTTT. Protein product: CASSVGSVGANTGELFF.

In this sample, this clone turned up once. J is TRBJ1-1 and V is TRBV21-1. TRBV21-1 is assigned pseudogene status. This CDR3 region has 16 residues. CDR3 amino acids: CASSKRRGEMNTEAFF. CDR3 sequence (DNA): TGTGCCAGCAGCAAACGGAGGGGGGAAATGAACACTGAAGCTTTCTTT.

The rearrangement uses TRBV14 and TRBJ2-3, with 7 bases matching TRBD2. Germline CDR1 is SGHDN and CDR2 is FVKESK. This CDR3 comprises 17 residues. V was clipped by 1 base and J by 3 bases; unmatched bases: 10. CDR3 sequence reads: CASSQARAGARTDTQYF. The DNA of the CDR3 is TGTGCCAGCAGCCAAGCAAGGGCGGGAGCGCGGACAGATACGCAGTATTTT.

The CDR3 DNA reads as TGTGCCAGCAGCCCGGGACTAGATTCTAGCACAGATACGCAGTATTTT. This codes for CASSPGLDSSTDTQYF. This chain uses TRBV9 with TRBJ2-3; 8 nucleotides align to TRBD2. Germline V lookup: CDR1 SGDLS, CDR2 YYNGEE. The CDR3 spans 16 residues. V lost 4 bases and J lost 0; bases outside the gene matches: 7.

V gene TRBV11-2 combines with J gene TRBJ2-7; 8 bases agree with TRBD1. V lost 2 bases, J lost 4 bases, and 4 bases stayed unmatched. Germline V lookup: CDR1 SGHAT, CDR2 FQNNGV. The CDR3 runs 14 residues. The CDR3 nucleotides are TGTGCCAGCAGCTTATCCCGACAGGGGTACGAGCAGTACTTC. Translated, it gives CASSLSRQGYEQYF.

This chain uses TRBV21-1 with TRBJ2-7; TRBD2 was called by the table and not checked on the DNA. TRBV21-1 is given as a pseudogene. The CDR3 is made up of 15 amino acids. CDR3 amino acids: CASSPRRELAYEQYF. CDR3 DNA sequence: TGTGCCAGCAGCCCCCGGCGGGAGTTAGCCTACGAGCAGTACTTC.

V and J are TRBV28 and TRBJ1-4; TRBD1 matches 7 bases. Looked up from germline, CDR1 is MDHEN and CDR2 is SYDVKM. The V segment lost 6 bases and the J segment 0 bases; nucleotides outside the gene matches: 4. The CDR3 runs to 15 residues. The CDR3 reads CASRGTDATNEKLFF. The CDR3 DNA reads as TGTGCCAGCAGAGGGACAGACGCAACTAATGAAAAACTGTTTTTT. Drawing the rest from reference TRBV28 and TRBJ1-4, the complete variable domain is DVKVTQSSRYLVKRTGEKVFLECVQDMDHENMFWYRQDPGLGLRLIYFSYDVKMKEKGDIPEGYSVSREKKERFSLILESASTNQTSMYLCASRGTDATNEKLFFGSGTQLSVL.

The chain uses TRBV7-3 and TRBJ2-5; no firm D call. Looked up from germline, CDR1 is SGHTA and CDR2 is FQGTGA. The CDR3 totals 13 residues. Trimming shortened V by 2 bases and J by 2 bases, and 6 bases separated the two germline ends. CDR3 in DNA: TGTGCCAGCAGCTTAGGGAATCAAGAGACCCAGTACTTC. It translates to CASSLGNQETQYF.